The rows below give T cell receptor beta chains drawn from one sample of a study of memory CD4+ T cells and cytomegalovirus serostatus. The repertoire was sequenced with immunoSEQ multiplex PCR; TCRdb's copy has only in-frame clones and lacks some. The sample consists of about 56,000 clones, roughly 82% of them appearing once. Sequenced input: memory CD4+ T cells from blood. These receptor sequences come from an adult in good health and CMV-seronegative. CDR3s include the opening cysteine and the closing phenylalanine or tryptophan. Each record gives: V gene, J gene, D gene, clone size, CDR3 protein, CDR3 DNA. D genes are given only for firm matches. Rows give clone size only sometimes, using once, few, many, or a class for an expanded clone.

v_call: TRBV19
j_call: TRBJ1-2
d_call: NA
clone_size: NA
cdr3_aa: CASSIVGPGTGGYTF
cdr3_nt: TGTGCCAGTAGTATAGTTGGCCCGGGCACGGGCGGCTACACCTTC

v_call: TRBV6-5
j_call: TRBJ2-1
d_call: TRBD2
clone_size: NA
cdr3_aa: CASSLSGGGHNEQFF
cdr3_nt: TGTGCCAGCAGTCTTAGCGGGGGGGGGCACAATGAGCAGTTCTTC

v_call: TRBV6-1
j_call: TRBJ2-2
d_call: NA
clone_size: NA
cdr3_aa: CASSETRAHTGELFF
cdr3_nt: TGTGCCAGCAGTGAGACCAGGGCCCACACCGGGGAGCTGTTTTTT

v_call: TRBV19
j_call: TRBJ1-5
d_call: TRBD1
clone_size: NA
cdr3_aa: CASSSRDRAFNQPQHF
cdr3_nt: TGTGCCAGTAGTTCCCGGGACAGGGCTTTCAATCAGCCCCAGCATTTT

v_call: TRBV7-2
j_call: TRBJ2-7
d_call: TRBD1
clone_size: NA
cdr3_aa: CASSTTGEYEQYF
cdr3_nt: TGTGCCAGCAGCACGACAGGGGAGTACGAGCAGTACTTC

v_call: TRBV28
j_call: TRBJ2-7
d_call: NA
clone_size: NA
cdr3_aa: CASSFPSHNYEQYF
cdr3_nt: TGTGCCAGCAGTTTCCCCTCACACAACTACGAGCAGTACTTC

v_call: TRBV4-2
j_call: TRBJ1-2
d_call: TRBD1
clone_size: NA
cdr3_aa: CASSQGDTQGEGYTF
cdr3_nt: TGTGCCAGCAGCCAAGGGGATACCCAGGGGGAAGGCTACACCTTC

v_call: TRBV18
j_call: TRBJ1-1
d_call: NA
clone_size: NA
cdr3_aa: CASLRGPNTEAFF
cdr3_nt: TGTGCCAGCTTGCGGGGACCTAACACTGAAGCTTTCTTT

v_call: TRBV28
j_call: TRBJ2-5
d_call: NA
clone_size: few
cdr3_aa: CASSSGPETQYF
cdr3_nt: TGTGCCAGCAGTTCCGGGCCAGAGACCCAGTACTTC

v_call: TRBV5-6
j_call: TRBJ1-6
d_call: NA
clone_size: NA
cdr3_aa: CASSSGTDYSPLHF
cdr3_nt: TGTGCCAGCAGCTCGGGGACGGATTATTCACCCCTCCACTTT

v_call: TRBV5-1
j_call: TRBJ2-4
d_call: TRBD2
clone_size: NA
cdr3_aa: CASSLYSGGAEGNIQYF
cdr3_nt: TGCGCCAGCAGCCTGTATAGCGGGGGGGCCGAGGGGAACATTCAGTACTTC

v_call: TRBV7-2
j_call: TRBJ1-2
d_call: TRBD1
clone_size: NA
cdr3_aa: CASSLTPTGGTYGYTF
cdr3_nt: TGTGCCAGCAGCTTAACCCCGACAGGGGGCACCTATGGCTACACCTTC

v_call: TRBV28
j_call: TRBJ2-2
d_call: NA
clone_size: few
cdr3_aa: CASGGGGLAFNTGELFF
cdr3_nt: TGTGCCAGCGGAGGGGGCGGACTAGCCTTCAACACCGGGGAGCTGTTTTTT

v_call: TRBV19
j_call: TRBJ2-7
d_call: TRBD1
clone_size: NA
cdr3_aa: CASSIIPRDSVYEQYF
cdr3_nt: TGTGCCAGTAGTATAATCCCCCGGGACAGCGTCTACGAGCAGTACTTC

v_call: TRBV6-6
j_call: TRBJ2-3
d_call: NA
clone_size: NA
cdr3_aa: CASSYSTGVGDTQYF
cdr3_nt: TGTGCCAGCAGTTACTCGACGGGGGTCGGGGATACGCAGTATTTT

v_call: TRBV4-2
j_call: TRBJ2-7
d_call: TRBD1
clone_size: NA
cdr3_aa: CASSQDMDRPLRYF
cdr3_nt: TGTGCCAGCAGCCAAGATATGGACAGGCCCCTTCGGTACTTC

v_call: TRBV29-1
j_call: TRBJ1-2
d_call: TRBD1
clone_size: NA
cdr3_aa: CSVLGQAYYGYTF
cdr3_nt: TGCAGCGTCTTAGGACAGGCCTACTATGGCTACACCTTC

v_call: TRBV28
j_call: TRBJ1-4
d_call: NA
clone_size: NA
cdr3_aa: CASSPGGGTNEKLFF
cdr3_nt: TGTGCCAGCAGTCCCGGCGGAGGGACTAATGAAAAACTGTTTTTT

v_call: TRBV19
j_call: TRBJ1-2
d_call: TRBD1
clone_size: once
cdr3_aa: CASSIQGAYYGYTF
cdr3_nt: TGTGCCAGTTCCATACAGGGGGCGTACTATGGCTACACCTTC

v_call: TRBV29-1
j_call: TRBJ1-1
d_call: NA
clone_size: NA
cdr3_aa: CSVQPGMNTEAFF
cdr3_nt: TGCAGCGTTCAACCGGGCATGAACACTGAAGCTTTCTTT

v_call: TRBV6-1
j_call: TRBJ2-1
d_call: TRBD1
clone_size: NA
cdr3_aa: CASSPGTVPYNEQFF
cdr3_nt: TGTGCCAGCAGTCCCGGGACAGTCCCCTACAATGAGCAGTTCTTC

v_call: TRBV11-2
j_call: TRBJ1-2
d_call: NA
clone_size: once
cdr3_aa: CASSSSGAYGYTF
cdr3_nt: TGTGCCAGCAGTAGTTCAGGGGCTTATGGCTACACCTTC

v_call: TRBV19
j_call: TRBJ2-1
d_call: TRBD2
clone_size: NA
cdr3_aa: CASSIVLTGGPLQFF
cdr3_nt: TGTGCCAGTAGTATAGTATTGACGGGGGGGCCTCTGCAGTTCTTC

v_call: TRBV2
j_call: TRBJ2-7
d_call: NA
clone_size: once
cdr3_aa: CATSGDFSYEQYF
cdr3_nt: TGTGCCACTTCGGGGGACTTCTCCTACGAGCAGTACTTC

v_call: TRBV6-4
j_call: TRBJ1-5
d_call: NA
clone_size: NA
cdr3_aa: CASSASAGGNQPQHF
cdr3_nt: TGTGCCAGCAGTGCCTCGGCCGGGGGCAATCAGCCCCAGCATTTT

v_call: TRBV7-8
j_call: TRBJ2-5
d_call: NA
clone_size: NA
cdr3_aa: CASSRGTAGTQETQYF
cdr3_nt: TGTGCCAGCAGCAGGGGGACAGCGGGCACACAAGAGACCCAGTACTTC

v_call: TRBV18
j_call: TRBJ1-5
d_call: NA
clone_size: NA
cdr3_aa: CASSRVRDQPQHF
cdr3_nt: TGTGCCAGCTCCAGAGTGCGGGATCAGCCCCAGCATTTT